The TCR beta chain described here comes from a study of spatial heterogeneity in lung cancer. Broader study findings: Whereas they appeared in blood less at follow-up, ubiquitous expanded tumor TCRs appeared there more at resection.

Every cDNA TCR molecule received its own unique molecular identifier. Each CDR3 protein gets one entry after TCRdb re-called the 5' RACE reads with MiXCR. The sample records 50,000 or so distinct CDR3 sequences, less than 9% being singletons. On this clonotype: Its antigen is still unknown.

This sample's time point: sample taken at primary tumor resection. Researchers sequenced whole RNA taken from tumor, nontumor lung or frozen PBMC without sorting. Samples were donated by 72 untreated early-stage non-small cell lung cancer patients. The CDR3 sequence is 14 residues long. Trimming stripped 3 bases from V and 2 bases from J, with 9 bases between. The V gene's germline CDR1 is MNHEY and CDR2 SVGAGI. The sequence was obtained from a female donor with early-stage non-small cell lung cancer. This sequence joins TRBV6-5 and TRBJ2-3; D is unclear. The input for sequencing was PBMCs, taken at surgery. The CDR3 nucleotides read TGTGCCAGCAGTTATACTGGTATCACAGATACGCAGTATTTT. It encodes CASSYTGITDTQYF.